This TCR beta chain was sequenced in a study of blood T cell repertoires in COVID-19. Study summary: The origin of the acute and convalescent COVID-19 samples was the United States, Italy and Spain. PBMCs, B-cell-depleted T cells, or T cells provided the cDNA or gDNA that made up the material.

About this clone itself: The same CDR3 is also encoded by other DNA sequences in this sample.

Source study methods: Estimation of nucleated cell counts was performed using reference gene primer amplification. Libraries were prepared by immunoSEQ multiplex PCR; TCRdb keeps only in-frame clonotypes and omits some of them. V and J calls and clone size are given by that table; D and trimming were obtained from the DNA. The sample has roughly 200,000 clones; roughly 90% are singletons. Within 2 weeks of study entry, exposed participants had contacted a PCR-confirmed or clinician-diagnosed COVID-19 case. This CDR3 has 13 amino acids. V was pared by 5 bases and J by 1 base, with 8 bases between. Specimen: PBMCs or T cells enriched from blood (not recorded which). This clonotype was sampled from a woman aged 30 to 39 who had been exposed to COVID-19. The rearrangement links TRBV12-3 or TRBV12-4 to TRBJ1-1, with a weak D call TRBD1 (5 bases). The CDR3 protein is CASSLGGNTEAFF. For the CDR3, the DNA is TGTGCCAGCAGTCTGGGGGGGAACACTGAAGCTTTCTTT.